This record concerns one T cell receptor (beta chain) sequence. It is unclear where the CDR3 begins or ends on the DNA, so no DNA is shown, and the CDR3 is as TCRdb lists it. This record comes from a study of blood T cell repertoires in COVID-19. Study-wide context: Samples came from the United States, Italy and Spain, spanning acute and convalescent COVID-19. T cells, B-cell-depleted T cells, or PBMCs provided the cDNA or gDNA that served as material.

Original data processing: Amplification with reference gene primers provided the estimates of nucleated cell counts. The method was immunoSEQ multiplex PCR; TCRdb's version includes in-frame clones alone and lacks a portion of them. For V, J and clone size, that table is used; D and trimming come from the DNA. This table has 160,000 or so clones, roughly 78% appearing once. Germline V gene sequence: CDR1 SGHKS, CDR2 YYEKEE (reference sequence). The CDR3 is 14 amino acids in total, end residues counted. This sequence originates from a man aged 65-85 years with active or convalescent COVID-19. This chain connects TRBV5-5 to TRBJ2-1; the table's D gene call, TRBD1, was not cross checked with the DNA. The sample taken for sequencing was peripheral blood. This chain's CDR3 is CASSFGSGTKGVFF.